A single TCR beta chain is shown here with its context. The test was conducted at deep level. Each cell subset's genomic DNA was divided evenly among several immunoSEQ plates. Each unsorted PBMC replicate got 300 ng genomic DNA, tens of thousands of genomes. Measured with immunoSEQ multiplex PCR; TCRdb has only the in-frame clones, and not every one. Seen here are about 460,000 clones, roughly three quarters observed once, and the top ten hold 9.5% to 15%. The data belong to a study of shared clonotypes between healthy human individuals. On the study more broadly: Donors were a couple of women and a few men aged 18 to 49.

Germline CDR1 SNHLY, CDR2 FYNNEI. V was clipped by 3 bases and J by 0 bases, with 8 bases between them. There are 14 residues in the CDR3. This TCR came from a middle-aged woman in good health. Some clones in this sample may be carry-over from other donors' samples. The chain carries TRBV2 and TRBJ1-1; no clear D. The source material was PBMCs. The DNA for the CDR3 is TGTGCCAGCAGTGATCAAGGGATGAACACTGAAGCTTTCTTT. Protein: CASSDQGMNTEAFF.